Described below is a single T cell receptor beta chain sequence and its context. The sample belongs to a study of control samples from healthy donors and cancer patients. Generated by immunoSEQ multiplex PCR, the TCRdb table keeps only in-frame clones and is missing some. The sample contains 20,000 or so clones, more than 80% of which appear only once. Trimming cost V 1 base and J 10 bases, with 11 bases left between them. The germline gives CDR1 SNHLY, CDR2 FYNNEI. This CDR3 region has 13 residues. This receptor was taken from a man in his 60s with head and neck cancer. This sequence joins TRBV2 and TRBJ2-1; D is unclear. Source material: PBMCs. The DNA of the CDR3 is TGTGCCAGCAGTGAAGTGGCGCCAAGCGAGCAGTTCTTC. Amino acids: CASSEVAPSEQFF.